This T cell receptor (beta chain) was documented in a study of read filtering for tumor transcriptome and immune sequencing. As for the study in general: Mean patient age was approximately 66 years, range about 47 to 85; 16 to 20 male, over twelve female. After DNase treatment, RNA was made into whole-transcriptome libraries. TCR-mapped reads were about 4 to 10.27 million with IR-seq versus roughly 80 to 1,300 with RNA-seq.

The library was built from about 400 ng RNA with molecular barcoded adaptors for alpha/delta and beta/gamma chains. TCRdb re-called the reads through MiXCR, storing one row per CDR3 protein. The data hold some 41,000 distinct CDR3 sequences, with roughly 13% observed a single time. The table lists this clonotype with many counts. The CDR3 has 11 amino acids. Germline V lookup: CDR1 ENHRY, CDR2 SYGVKD. V was cut by 0 bases and J by 8 bases, with 2 bases left in between. Sequenced: a population of CD138-negative cells sorted from bone marrow. V usage is TRBV10-3 and J usage is TRBJ2-1; D unresolved. The receptor's source is a donor aged 40 or over with multiple myeloma. The CDR3: CAISESDEQFF. In DNA form, the CDR3 reads TGTGCCATCAGTGAGTCGGATGAGCAGTTCTTC.